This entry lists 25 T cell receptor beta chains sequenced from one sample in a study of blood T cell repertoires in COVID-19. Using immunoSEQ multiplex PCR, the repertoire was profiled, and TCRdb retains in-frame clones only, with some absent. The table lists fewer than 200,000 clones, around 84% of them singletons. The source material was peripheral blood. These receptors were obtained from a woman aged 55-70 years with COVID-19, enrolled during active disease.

In DNA, the CDR3 is TGTGCCAGCAGCCCGGGACAGGGTAGGAACACTGAAGCTTTCTTT. This encodes CASSPGQGRNTEAFF. The chain couples TRBV5-6 to TRBJ1-1; TRBD1 agrees at 9 bases. V gave up 4 bases and J gave up 1 base; unmatched junction bases: 5. This CDR3 has 15 amino acids. Germline CDR1 is SGHDT and CDR2 is YYEEEE. Full variable domain (outside the CDR3, taken from reference TRBV5-6 and TRBJ1-1): DAGVTQSPTHLIKTRGQQVTLRCSPKSGHDTVSWYQQALGQGPQFIFQYYEEEERQRGNFPDRFSGHQFPNYSSELNVNALLLGDSALYLCASSPGQGRNTEAFFGQGTRLTVV.

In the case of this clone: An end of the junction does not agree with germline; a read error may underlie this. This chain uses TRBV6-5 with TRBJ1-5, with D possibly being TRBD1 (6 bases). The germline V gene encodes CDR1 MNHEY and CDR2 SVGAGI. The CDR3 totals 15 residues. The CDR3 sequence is CASSSITGTNQPQHF. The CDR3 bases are TGTGCCAGTAGTTCAATTACAGGGACCAATCAGCCCCAGCATTTT.

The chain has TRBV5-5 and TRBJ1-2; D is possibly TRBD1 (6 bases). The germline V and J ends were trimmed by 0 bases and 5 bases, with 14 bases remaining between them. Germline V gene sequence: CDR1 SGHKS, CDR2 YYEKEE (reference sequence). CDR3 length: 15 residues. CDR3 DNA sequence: TGTGCCAGCAGCTTGGCCGGGTCAGGGGTATATGGCTACACCTTC. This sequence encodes CASSLAGSGVYGYTF.

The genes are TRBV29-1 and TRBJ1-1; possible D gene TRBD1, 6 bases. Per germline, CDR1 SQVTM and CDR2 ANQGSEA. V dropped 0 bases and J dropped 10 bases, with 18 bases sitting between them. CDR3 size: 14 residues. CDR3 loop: CSVEEGLQGFAAFF. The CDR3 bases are TGCAGCGTTGAAGAGGGGCTACAGGGTTTTGCAGCTTTCTTT.

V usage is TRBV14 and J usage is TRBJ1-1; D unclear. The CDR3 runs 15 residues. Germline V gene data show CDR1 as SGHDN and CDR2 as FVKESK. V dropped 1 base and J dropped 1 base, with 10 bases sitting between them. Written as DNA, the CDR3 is TGTGCCAGCAGCCAAGGAGCGGGAGGGAACACTGAAGCTTTCTTT. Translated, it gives CASSQGAGGNTEAFF.

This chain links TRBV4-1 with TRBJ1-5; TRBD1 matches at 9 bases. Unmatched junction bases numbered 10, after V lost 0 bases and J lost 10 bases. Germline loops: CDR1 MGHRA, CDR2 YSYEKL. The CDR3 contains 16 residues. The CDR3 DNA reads TGCGCCAGCAGCCAAGATTGGGGGACAGGGTGGGGACCCCAGCATTTT. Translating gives CASSQDWGTGWGPQHF.

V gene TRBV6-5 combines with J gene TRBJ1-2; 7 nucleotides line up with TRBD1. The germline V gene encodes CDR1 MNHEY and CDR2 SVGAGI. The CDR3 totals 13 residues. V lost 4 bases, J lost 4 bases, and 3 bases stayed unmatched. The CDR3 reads CASSFGTAYGYTF. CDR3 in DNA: TGTGCCAGCAGTTTTGGGACAGCCTATGGCTACACCTTC.

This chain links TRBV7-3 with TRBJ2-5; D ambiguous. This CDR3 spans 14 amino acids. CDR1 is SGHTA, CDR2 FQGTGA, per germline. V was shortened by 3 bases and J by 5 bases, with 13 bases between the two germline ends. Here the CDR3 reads CASSLAQWAETQYF. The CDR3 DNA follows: TGTGCCAGCAGCTTGGCCCAGTGGGCGGAGACCCAGTACTTC.

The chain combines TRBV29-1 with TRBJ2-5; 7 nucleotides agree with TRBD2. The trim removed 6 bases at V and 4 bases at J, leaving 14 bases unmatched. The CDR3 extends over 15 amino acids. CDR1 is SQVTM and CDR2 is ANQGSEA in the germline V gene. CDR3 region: CSVALRASGGETQYF. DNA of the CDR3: TGCAGCGTCGCTCTCCGGGCCTCGGGGGGAGAGACCCAGTACTTC.

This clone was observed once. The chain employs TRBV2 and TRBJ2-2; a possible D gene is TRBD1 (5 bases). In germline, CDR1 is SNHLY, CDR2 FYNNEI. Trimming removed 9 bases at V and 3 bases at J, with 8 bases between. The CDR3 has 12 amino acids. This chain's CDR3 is CAREGDTGELFF. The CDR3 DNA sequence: TGTGCCAGAGAAGGGGACACCGGGGAGCTGTTTTTT.

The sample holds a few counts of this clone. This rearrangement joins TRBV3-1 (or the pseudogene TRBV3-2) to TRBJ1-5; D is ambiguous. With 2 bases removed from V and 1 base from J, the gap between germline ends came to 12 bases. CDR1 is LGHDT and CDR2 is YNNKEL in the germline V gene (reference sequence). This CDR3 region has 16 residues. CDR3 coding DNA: TGTGCCAGCAGCCAATCTAACGGGATGAGCAATCAGCCCCAGCATTTT. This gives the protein CASSQSNGMSNQPQHF.

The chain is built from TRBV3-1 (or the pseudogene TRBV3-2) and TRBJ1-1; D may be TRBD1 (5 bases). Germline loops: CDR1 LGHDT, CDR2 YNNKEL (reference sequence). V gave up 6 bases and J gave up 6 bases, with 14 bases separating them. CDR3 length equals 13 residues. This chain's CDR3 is CASSSAGLSEAFF. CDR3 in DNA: TGTGCCAGCAGTTCTGCAGGGCTCTCTGAAGCTTTCTTT.

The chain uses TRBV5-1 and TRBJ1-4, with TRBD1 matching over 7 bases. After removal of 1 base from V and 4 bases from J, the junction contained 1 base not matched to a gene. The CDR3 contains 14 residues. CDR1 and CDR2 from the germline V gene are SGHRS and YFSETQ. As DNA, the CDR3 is TGCGCCAGCAGCTTGACAGGGGATAATGAAAAACTGTTTTTT. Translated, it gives CASSLTGDNEKLFF.

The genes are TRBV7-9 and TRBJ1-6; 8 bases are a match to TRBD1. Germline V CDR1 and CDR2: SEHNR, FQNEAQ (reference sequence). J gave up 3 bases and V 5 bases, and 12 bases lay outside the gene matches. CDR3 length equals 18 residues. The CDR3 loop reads CASSRDRGHYNYNSPLHF. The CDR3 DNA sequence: TGTGCCAGCAGCCGAGACAGGGGTCACTATAACTATAATTCACCCCTCCACTTT. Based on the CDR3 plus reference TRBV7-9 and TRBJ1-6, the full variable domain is DTGVSQNPRHKITKRGQNVTFRCDPISEHNRLYWYRQTLGQGPEFLTYFQNEAQLEKSRLLSDRFSAERPKGSFSTLEIQRTEQGDSAMYLCASSRDRGHYNYNSPLHFGNGTRLTVT.

Here the CDR3 DNA reads TGTGCCAGCTCACCCAACACGGAGGCCCAGTACTTC. The encoded protein is CASSPNTEAQYF. This chain uses TRBV18 with TRBJ2-5; a weak D match, TRBD2 (5 bases). Germline CDR1 reads KGHSH; CDR2 reads LQKENI. V gave up 3 bases and J gave up 9 bases, with 11 bases separating them. This CDR3 has 12 residues.

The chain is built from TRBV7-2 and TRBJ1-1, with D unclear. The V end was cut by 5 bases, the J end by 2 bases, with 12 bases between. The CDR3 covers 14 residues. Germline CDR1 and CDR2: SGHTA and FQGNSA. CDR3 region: CASSSWAGNTEAFF. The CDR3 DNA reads TGTGCCAGCAGCAGCTGGGCGGGAAACACTGAAGCTTTCTTT. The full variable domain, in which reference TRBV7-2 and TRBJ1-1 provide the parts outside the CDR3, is GAGVSQSPSNKVTEKGKDVELRCDPISGHTALYWYRQSLGQGLEFLIYFQGNSAPDKSGLPSDRFSAERTGGSVSTLTIQRTQQEDSAVYLCASSSWAGNTEAFFGQGTRLTVV.

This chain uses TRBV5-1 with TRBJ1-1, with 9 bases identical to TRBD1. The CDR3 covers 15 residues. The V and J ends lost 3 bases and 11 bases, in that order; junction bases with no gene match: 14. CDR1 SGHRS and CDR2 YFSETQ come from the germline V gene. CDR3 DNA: TGCGCCAGCAGCTCCGCCGGGACAGGGATGGCCTGGGCTTTCTTT. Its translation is CASSSAGTGMAWAFF.

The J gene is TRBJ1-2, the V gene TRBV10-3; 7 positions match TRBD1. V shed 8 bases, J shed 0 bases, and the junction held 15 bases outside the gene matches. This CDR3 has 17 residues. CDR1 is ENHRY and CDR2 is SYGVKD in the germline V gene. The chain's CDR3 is CAIYAGPQGTSNYGYTF. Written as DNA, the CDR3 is TGTGCCATCTATGCCGGCCCACAGGGGACCTCTAACTATGGCTACACCTTC.

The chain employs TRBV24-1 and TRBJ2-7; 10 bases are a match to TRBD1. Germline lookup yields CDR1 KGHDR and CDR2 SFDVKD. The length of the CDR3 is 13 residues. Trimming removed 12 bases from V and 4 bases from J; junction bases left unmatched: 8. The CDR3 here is CASRQGARYEQYV. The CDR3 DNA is TGTGCCTCCCGACAGGGGGCGCGATACGAGCAGTACGTC.

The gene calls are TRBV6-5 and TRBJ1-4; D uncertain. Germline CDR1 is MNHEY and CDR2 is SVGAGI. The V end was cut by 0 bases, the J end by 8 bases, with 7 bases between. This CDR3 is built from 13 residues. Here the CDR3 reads CASSYSAGEKLFF. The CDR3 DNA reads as TGTGCCAGCAGTTACTCTGCGGGCGAAAAACTGTTTTTT.

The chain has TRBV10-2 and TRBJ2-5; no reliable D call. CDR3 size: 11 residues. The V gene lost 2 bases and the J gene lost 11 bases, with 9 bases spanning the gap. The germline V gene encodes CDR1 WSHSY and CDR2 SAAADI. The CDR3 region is CASSERLGQYF. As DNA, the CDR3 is TGCGCCAGCAGTGAGAGACTGGGTCAGTACTTC.

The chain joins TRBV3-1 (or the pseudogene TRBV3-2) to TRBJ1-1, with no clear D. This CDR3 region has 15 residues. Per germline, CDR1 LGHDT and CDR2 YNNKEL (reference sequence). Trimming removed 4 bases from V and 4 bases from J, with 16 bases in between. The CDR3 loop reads CASSPVPWPGTEAFF. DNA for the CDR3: TGTGCCAGCAGCCCGGTCCCCTGGCCGGGCACTGAAGCTTTCTTT.

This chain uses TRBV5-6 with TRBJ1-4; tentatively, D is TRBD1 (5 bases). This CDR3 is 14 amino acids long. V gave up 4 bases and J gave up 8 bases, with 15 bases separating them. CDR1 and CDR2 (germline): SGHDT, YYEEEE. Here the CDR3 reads CASSRAQGGEKLFF. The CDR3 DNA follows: TGTGCCAGCAGCAGGGCTCAGGGAGGAGAAAAACTGTTTTTT.

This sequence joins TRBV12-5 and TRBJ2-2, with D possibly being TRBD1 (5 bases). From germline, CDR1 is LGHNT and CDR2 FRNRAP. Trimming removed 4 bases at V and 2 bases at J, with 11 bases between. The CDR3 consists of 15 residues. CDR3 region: CASGSTRTNTGELFF. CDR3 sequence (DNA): TGTGCTAGTGGTTCAACCAGGACAAACACCGGGGAGCTGTTTTTT.

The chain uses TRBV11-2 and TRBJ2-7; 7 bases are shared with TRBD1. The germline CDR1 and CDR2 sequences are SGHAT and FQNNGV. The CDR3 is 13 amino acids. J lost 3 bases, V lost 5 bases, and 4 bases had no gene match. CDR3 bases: TGTGCCAGCAGCCCTCGACAGGGCTACGAGCAGTACGTC. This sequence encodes CASSPRQGYEQYV.